This T cell receptor (beta chain) comes out of a study of blood T cell repertoires in COVID-19. Libraries were prepared by immunoSEQ multiplex PCR; TCRdb keeps only in-frame clonotypes and omits some of them. The table shows tens of thousands of clones, with around 86% occurring only once. Germline V lookup: CDR1 MNHEY, CDR2 SMNVEV (reference sequence). CDR3 size: 16 residues. V lost 2 bases and J lost 0, with 11 bases in between. V and J are TRBV27 and TRBJ1-5; D might be TRBD1 (6 bases). This TCR was recovered from a man aged 40-50 years with COVID-19, enrolled during active disease. Sequencing used peripheral blood. The CDR3 protein is CASSLRGIYSNQPQHF. In DNA form, the CDR3 reads TGTGCCAGCAGTTTAAGGGGGATCTATAGCAATCAGCCCCAGCATTTT.